The 9 T cell receptor beta chains listed next were all sequenced from one sample in a study of blood T cell repertoires in COVID-19 (TCRdb year 2020). Library preparation used the immunoSEQ multiplex PCR assay. Entries here come from immuneACCESS through TCRdb and include only in-frame sequences with V and J called. Some clones fail to appear in such tables; in the studies checked, an unresolved V gene covers under half of the shortfall, and the cause of the remainder is unknown. The sample table records some 320,000 clones; over 85% of these occur just once. Jointly, the top ten make up around 10% of the sample. The source material was peripheral blood. Receptors originate from a woman aged 25 to 39 with COVID-19, enrolled during active disease.

The J gene is TRBJ2-1, the V gene TRBV19, with a tentative D call TRBD1 (6 bases). CDR1 is LNHDA and CDR2 is SQIVND in the germline V gene (reference sequence). The V and J ends lost 1 base and 6 bases respectively, with 16 bases between them. The CDR3 runs 16 residues. The DNA for the CDR3 is TGTGCCAGTAGTATAGGGACAGTCCCGGTTGCCAATGAGCAGTTCTTC. It encodes CASSIGTVPVANEQFF.

This clone was recorded once. Other DNA variants within this sample encode the same CDR3. The chain employs TRBV5-1 and TRBJ1-2; 9 bases are shared with TRBD1. Trimming cost V 1 base and J 7 bases; bases outside gene matches: 2. The CDR3 consists of 13 residues. Germline V CDR1 and CDR2: SGHRS, YFSETQ. CDR3 loop: CASSLTGGGGYTF. DNA for the CDR3: TGCGCCAGCAGCTTGACAGGGGGCGGTGGCTACACCTTC.

V gene TRBV29-1 combines with J gene TRBJ2-3; D perhaps matches TRBD1 (6 bases). The V gene's germline CDR1 is SQVTM and CDR2 ANQGSEA. The CDR3 length is 14 residues. V was trimmed by 4 bases and J by 2 bases, leaving 13 bases between them. The DNA of the CDR3 is TGCAGCGTTGTCGGGACAACAGACACAGATACGCAGTATTTT. Amino acid sequence: CSVVGTTDTDTQYF.

The genes are TRBV2 and TRBJ1-1; no reliable D call. CDR3 length: 14 residues. Per the germline V gene, CDR1 is SNHLY and CDR2 is FYNNEI. Trimming pared 8 bases from V and 1 base from J, leaving 14 bases between. CDR3 in amino acids: CASQISPGNTEAFF. The CDR3 DNA sequence: TGTGCCAGCCAAATAAGCCCAGGGAACACTGAAGCTTTCTTT.

This chain joins TRBV15 and TRBJ1-2, with D possibly matching TRBD1 (6 bases). CDR3 length equals 16 residues. Trimming stripped 1 base from V and 8 bases from J, with 20 bases between. Per germline, CDR1 LNHNV and CDR2 YYDKDF (reference sequence). CDR3 amino acids: CATSRVTQGSDKGYTF. In DNA form, the CDR3 reads TGTGCCACCAGCAGAGTAACACAGGGCTCAGATAAAGGCTACACCTTC. Using reference TRBV15 and TRBJ1-2 for the parts outside the CDR3, the full variable domain is DAMVIQNPRYQVTQFGKPVTLSCSQTLNHNVMYWYQQKSSQAPKLLFHYYDKDFNNEADTPDNFQSRRPNTSFCFLDIRSPGLGDTAMYLCATSRVTQGSDKGYTFGSGTRLTVV.

In DNA, the CDR3 is TGTGCCAGCAGCCAAGACAAGCGGGGGGGCCCCACAGATACGCAGTATTTT. It translates to CASSQDKRGGPTDTQYF. This chain connects TRBV4-2 to TRBJ2-3; 10 bases are a match to TRBD2. The CDR3 is made up of 17 amino acids. Germline V gene sequence: CDR1 LGHNA, CDR2 YNFKEQ. Trimming took 0 bases from V and 2 from J; bases not matched to a gene: 5.

The chain uses TRBV2 and TRBJ1-5; the D gene is possibly TRBD1 (6 bases). V was shortened by 7 bases and J by 2 bases, with 12 bases between the two germline ends. Per the germline V gene, CDR1 is SNHLY and CDR2 is FYNNEI. The CDR3 loop spans 14 amino acids. The chain's CDR3 is CASTTDSRNQPQHF. DNA for the CDR3: TGTGCCAGCACCACGGACAGCCGCAATCAGCCCCAGCATTTT. Filled out from reference TRBV2 and TRBJ1-5, the complete variable domain reads EPEVTQTPSHQVTQMGQEVILRCVPISNHLYFYWYRQILGQKVEFLVSFYNNEISEKSEIFDDQFSVERPDGSNFTLKIRSTKLEDSAMYFCASTTDSRNQPQHFGDGTRLSIL.

The CDR3 loop is CASSFRGGASDTQYF. The CDR3 DNA follows: TGTGCCAGCAGCTTCCGCGGGGGGGCCTCAGATACGCAGTATTTT. The chain has TRBV7-9 and TRBJ2-3; TRBD2 matches 9 bases. V gave up 3 bases and J gave up 4 bases; unmatched junction bases: 5. Germline V gene data show CDR1 as SEHNR and CDR2 as FQNEAQ (reference sequence). The CDR3 covers 15 residues.

Details on this clone: This sample includes further DNA sequences coding for the same CDR3. This chain joins TRBV27 and TRBJ1-2, with D perhaps matching TRBD1 (6 bases). The germline gives CDR1 MNHEY, CDR2 SMNVEV (reference sequence). V was cut by 2 bases and J by 5 bases, with 9 bases left in between. CDR3 length equals 13 residues. CDR3 in amino acids: CASSLRGGYGYTF. CDR3 coding DNA: TGTGCCAGCAGTTTAAGGGGGGGGTATGGCTACACCTTC.